The clone carrying this T cell receptor (beta chain) showed up just once. This sample is drawn from a study of blood T cell repertoires in COVID-19. Looking at the study overall: Material from acute and convalescent COVID-19 was sourced from the United States, Italy and Spain. T cells, B-cell-depleted T cells, or PBMCs supplied cDNA or gDNA.

The CDR3 extends over 15 amino acids. Germline loops: CDR1 SNHLY, CDR2 FYNNEI. V was trimmed by 5 bases and J by 6 bases, leaving 16 bases between them. How the authors handled the data: Cell counts per sample came from amplifying reference gene primers. The table came from immunoSEQ multiplex PCR; TCRdb's copy has only in-frame clones and leaves some out. V and J calls and clone size are as listed in that table; D and trimming were resolved from the DNA. The table includes under 80,000 clones, around 86% detected once. The receptor comes from a human donor in a cohort sampled during active COVID-19. Sequencing was done on a sample of peripheral blood. V gene TRBV2 combines with J gene TRBJ2-2; maybe TRBD2 (5 bases). The CDR3 loop reads CASSLDSPQAGELFF. Written as DNA, the CDR3 is TGTGCCAGCAGTTTGGACTCTCCCCAAGCCGGGGAGCTGTTTTTT.